Detailed here is one T cell receptor (beta chain). TCRdb keeps only in-frame clones here, not all; method: immunoSEQ multiplex PCR. The table has roughly 90,000 clones, approximately 80% seen once. The data were obtained in a study of blood T cell repertoires in COVID-19. This CDR3 spans 14 amino acids. V lost 3 bases, J lost 5 bases, and 14 bases lay in between. Germline V lookup: CDR1 SGHNT, CDR2 YYREEE (reference sequence). The sequenced sample consisted of peripheral blood. The TCR originated in an elderly woman with active or convalescent COVID-19. The V call is TRBV5-4, the J call TRBJ2-5, with D perhaps TRBD1 (6 bases). The CDR3 DNA follows: TGTGCCAGCAGCTCACAGGGATTACGGGAGACCCAGTACTTC. Its protein is CASSSQGLRETQYF.